These 11 T cell receptor beta chains share one sample of origin, sequenced in a study of shared clonotypes between healthy human individuals. Sequencing used immunoSEQ multiplex PCR; TCRdb keeps in-frame clones, though not all of them. The table lists under 2.5 million clones, 85% to 95% of them singletons, with 0.37% in the top ten. Input material: naive CD4+ T cells from PBMCs. The sample's subset: CD45RA+ positively selected. These receptor sequences come from a man younger than 35 in good health. Some clones in this sample may be carry-over from other donors' samples.

This sequence joins TRBV6-6 and TRBJ2-2; 13 bases are a match to TRBD2. The trim removed 6 bases at V and 12 bases at J, leaving 13 bases unmatched. Per germline, CDR1 MNHNY and CDR2 SVGAGI (reference sequence). The CDR3 runs 16 residues. The CDR3 region has the DNA TGTGCCAGCAGCCCTCCCGGGACTAGCGGGATTGGGAAGCTGTTTTTT. Its protein product is CASSPPGTSGIGKLFF.

The genes are TRBV12-1 and TRBJ1-2; the table calls TRBD1, which could not be checked here. TRBV12-1 is tagged as a pseudogene. CDR3 size: 13 residues. The CDR3 nucleotides are TGTGCCAGCAGCTCCGGGACAGGGAAAGGCTACACCTTC. Its translation is CASSSGTGKGYTF.

The rearrangement joins TRBV18 to TRBJ1-1; D uncertain. This CDR3 comprises 13 residues. From germline, CDR1 is KGHSH and CDR2 LQKENI. V was clipped by 8 bases and J by 6 bases, with 16 bases between them. The CDR3 region is CASAYGVEAEAFF. CDR3 nucleotides: TGTGCCAGCGCATACGGGGTGGAGGCTGAAGCTTTCTTT.

The chain has TRBV6-5 and TRBJ2-7; the match to TRBD2 covers 8 bases. V shed 2 bases, J shed 5 bases, and the junction held 8 bases outside the gene matches. This CDR3 comprises 15 residues. Germline loops: CDR1 MNHEY, CDR2 SVGAGI. In DNA form, the CDR3 reads TGTGCCAGCAGTTACGGGGGACTAGAGCGGAACGAGCAGTACTTC. This gives the protein CASSYGGLERNEQYF.

This chain connects TRBV5-4 to TRBJ2-3, with 10 bases fitting TRBD2. Per the germline V gene, CDR1 is SGHNT and CDR2 is YYREEE (reference sequence). Trimming removed 1 base from V and 5 bases from J; junction bases left unmatched: 7. This CDR3 is 16 amino acids long. The DNA of the CDR3 is TGTGCCAGCAGCTTGCTGCTAGCGGGAGTGGTAGATACGCAGTATTTT. This codes for CASSLLLAGVVDTQYF.

The chain couples TRBV28 to TRBJ1-1; D possibly corresponds to TRBD1 (5 bases). This CDR3 spans 15 amino acids. CDR1 and CDR2 from the germline V gene are MDHEN and SYDVKM. Trimming took 5 bases from V and 0 from J, leaving 13 bases between them. CDR3 region: CASSLPGRLNTEAFF. The CDR3 DNA is TGTGCCAGCAGTCTGCCGGGACGGTTGAACACTGAAGCTTTCTTT.

The chain links TRBV27 to TRBJ2-5; D unclear. Germline V CDR1 and CDR2: MNHEY, SMNVEV (reference sequence). The CDR3 is made up of 16 amino acids. V was pared by 5 bases and J by 0 bases, with 16 bases between. The CDR3 DNA reads TGTGCCAGCAGTCCGTTCCACCGACGGGACCAAGAGACCCAGTACTTC. This gives the protein CASSPFHRRDQETQYF.

This clone was detected only once. The chain carries TRBV27 and TRBJ2-3; 7 nucleotides match TRBD2. The CDR3 extends over 16 amino acids. Trimming cost V 5 bases and J 0 bases; bases outside gene matches: 8. Germline CDR1 and CDR2: MNHEY and SMNVEV (reference sequence). The DNA of the CDR3 is TGTGCCAGCAGTCCTTTAGCGGGTACTAGCACAGATACGCAGTATTTT. Residues: CASSPLAGTSTDTQYF.

The chain employs TRBV9 and TRBJ2-1; the match to TRBD2 covers 9 bases. There are 17 residues in the CDR3. Germline-derived CDR1 and CDR2 are SGDLS and YYNGEE. V shed 0 bases and J 8 bases; nucleotides not matched to a gene: 12. This CDR3 is CASSVGGGRLAVDEQFF. Here the CDR3 DNA reads TGTGCCAGCAGCGTAGGGGGCGGGAGACTAGCGGTCGATGAGCAGTTCTTC.

The gene calls are TRBV11-3 and TRBJ2-1; TRBD1 or TRBD2 may be the D gene (5 bases each). V lost 4 bases and J lost 12, with 13 bases in between. The CDR3 loop spans 12 amino acids. Germline V gene data show CDR1 as SGHNT and CDR2 as YENEEA. The CDR3 loop reads CASSSTGRGQFF. CDR3 sequence (DNA): TGTGCCAGCAGCTCAACAGGACGGGGGCAGTTCTTC.

This clone was observed a few times. The chain recombines TRBV6-6 with TRBJ1-5; 8 nucleotides line up with TRBD1. CDR1 and CDR2 from the germline V gene are MNHNY and SVGAGI (reference sequence). J lost 7 bases, V lost 5 bases, and 7 bases had no gene match. There are 14 residues in the CDR3. The CDR3 nucleotides read TGTGCCAGCAGTACGGACAGGGAGGGCCAGCCCCAGCATTTT. Its protein is CASSTDREGQPQHF.